This TCR beta chain came from a study of control samples from healthy donors and cancer patients. Sequenced by immunoSEQ multiplex PCR; TCRdb stores in-frame clones only, minus some. The data show 150,000 to 200,000 clones, with around 88% seen just once and 4.9% held by the top ten. Germline V CDR1 and CDR2: MNHNS, SASEGT. V lost 3 bases, J lost 7 bases, and 4 bases stayed unmatched. CDR3 size: 15 residues. This clone was recorded a few times. The sequenced material came from blood. The gene calls are TRBV6-1 and TRBJ2-2; 11 bases agree with TRBD2. The sequence came from a woman aged 25 to 39 in good health. The CDR3 coding sequence is TGTGCCAGCAGTGAGCTAGCGGGAGGTAACGGGGAGCTGTTTTTT. This sequence encodes CASSELAGGNGELFF.